This T cell receptor beta chain came from a study of graft-versus-host responses after intestinal transplantation. Looking at the study overall: Transplant recipients had multivisceral, liver-intestinal, or isolated intestinal grafts. Tacrolimus plus steroids were given to all recipients for about three years, preceded by anti-thymocyte globulin induction.

Notes on the study in general: Recipient marrow contained GvH clones, some of which appeared first in ileum or blood. Some patients had graft-donor T cell macrochimerism. In their allografts, the ratios of graft-versus-host to host-versus-graft T cell clones were high.

Sequenced by immunoSEQ multiplex PCR; TCRdb stores in-frame clones only, minus some. The sample yields about 93,000 clones, 80% to 95% seen once. Worth noting for this clone: Its target is not known.

Germline V gene data show CDR1 as SGHKS and CDR2 as YYEKEE (reference sequence). The CDR3 spans 14 residues. Losses at the gene ends were 4 bases for V and 7 bases for J; bases not matched to a gene: 5. The sequence came from a human donor who received an intestinal transplant. J is TRBJ1-4 and V is TRBV5-5; 9 positions agree with TRBD1. Sample: unstimulated CD8+ T cells sorted from spleen or lymph node cells, taken before intestinal transplant. CDR3 protein: CASSQTGGSEKLFF. In DNA form, the CDR3 reads TGTGCCAGCAGCCAGACAGGGGGTAGTGAAAAACTGTTTTTT.